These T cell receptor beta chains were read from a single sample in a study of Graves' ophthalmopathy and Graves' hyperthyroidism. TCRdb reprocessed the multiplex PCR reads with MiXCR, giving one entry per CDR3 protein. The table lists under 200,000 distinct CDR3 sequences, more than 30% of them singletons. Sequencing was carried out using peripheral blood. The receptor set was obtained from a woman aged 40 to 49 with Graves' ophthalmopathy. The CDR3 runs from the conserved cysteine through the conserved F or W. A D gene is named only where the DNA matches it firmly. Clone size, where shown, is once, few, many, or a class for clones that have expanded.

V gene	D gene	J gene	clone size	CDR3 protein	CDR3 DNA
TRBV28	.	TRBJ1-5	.	CASSPGTAKGNQPQHF	TGTGCCAGCAGTCCTGGGACGGCCAAGGGCAATCAGCCCCAGCATTTT
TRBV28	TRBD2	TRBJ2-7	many	CASSSFRAGSREQYF	TGTGCCAGCAGCTCTTTTAGAGCGGGGAGTCGCGAGCAGTACTTC
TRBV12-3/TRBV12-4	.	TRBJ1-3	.	CASSFTSNSGNTIYF	TGTGCCAGCAGTTTTACGTCAAACTCTGGAAACACCATATATTTT
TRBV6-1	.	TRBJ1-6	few	CASSEAGYNSPLHF	TGTGCCAGCAGTGAAGCGGGGTATAATTCACCCCTCCACTTT
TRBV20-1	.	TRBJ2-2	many	CSASSWRGGITGELFF	TGCAGTGCTAGTAGTTGGCGAGGAGGGATAACCGGGGAGCTGTTTTTT
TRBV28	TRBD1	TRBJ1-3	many	CASRSGTGGYWGNTIYF	TGTGCCAGCAGATCCGGGACAGGGGGCTATTGGGGAAACACCATATATTTT
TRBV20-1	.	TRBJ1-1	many	CSASAINRVEDTEAFF	TGCAGTGCTTCAGCGATAAACAGGGTGGAGGACACTGAAGCTTTCTTT
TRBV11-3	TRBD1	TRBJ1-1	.	CASSLVGPIRQGPLNTEAFF	TGTGCCAGCAGCTTAGTCGGGCCAATACGACAGGGGCCTTTGAACACTGAAGCTTTCTTT
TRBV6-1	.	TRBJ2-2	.	CASLAVNTGELFF	TGTGCCAGCCTTGCCGTGAACACCGGGGAGCTGTTTTTT
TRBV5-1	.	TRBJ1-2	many	CASSLASEINYGYTF	TGCGCCAGCAGCTTGGCTTCTGAGATTAACTATGGCTACACCTTC
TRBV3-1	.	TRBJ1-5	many	CASSQGGHWRQPQHF	TGTGCCAGCAGCCAAGGCGGTCATTGGAGACAGCCCCAGCATTTT
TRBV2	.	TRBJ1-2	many	CASSGQALGYTF	TGTGCCAGCAGTGGACAGGCTTTGGGCTACACCTTC
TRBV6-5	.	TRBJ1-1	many	CASSSGTPRTEAFF	TGTGCCAGCAGTTCCGGGACTCCACGGACTGAAGCTTTCTTT
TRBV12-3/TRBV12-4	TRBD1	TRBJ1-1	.	CASSLLGDRGGTEAFF	TGTGCCAGCAGTCTCTTGGGGGACAGGGGTGGGACTGAAGCTTTCTTT
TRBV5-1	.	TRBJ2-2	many	CASSLAWDSGELFF	TGCGCCAGCAGCTTGGCCTGGGATTCCGGGGAGCTGTTTTTT
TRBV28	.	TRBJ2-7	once	CASRSQVSYEQYF	TGTGCCAGCCGGTCGCAGGTGTCCTACGAGCAGTACTTC
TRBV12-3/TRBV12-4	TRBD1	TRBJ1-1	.	CASSTGGAWNTEAFF	TGTGCCAGCAGTACAGGGGGCGCGTGGAACACTGAAGCTTTCTTT
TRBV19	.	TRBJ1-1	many	CASQMNTEAFF	TGTGCCAGCCAGATGAACACTGAAGCTTTCTTT
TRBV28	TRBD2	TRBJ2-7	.	CASSFLAGGGYEQYF	TGTGCCAGCAGTTTTCTGGCGGGAGGGGGATACGAGCAGTACTTC
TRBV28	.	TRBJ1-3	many	CASSGGTLISGNTIYF	TGTGCCAGCAGTGGGGGGACACTCATCTCTGGAAACACCATATATTTT
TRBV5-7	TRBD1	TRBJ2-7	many	CASSLLTGTESSYEQYF	TGTGCCAGCAGCTTATTAACCGGGACAGAGAGCTCCTACGAGCAGTACTTC
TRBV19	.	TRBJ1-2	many	CASSPSGNYGYTF	TGTGCCAGTAGTCCCTCGGGGAACTATGGCTACACCTTC
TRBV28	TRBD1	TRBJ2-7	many	CASSLPGQGKNEQYF	TGTGCCAGCAGTTTACCGGGACAGGGGAAGAACGAGCAGTACTTC
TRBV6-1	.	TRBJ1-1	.	CASSEFPPHDEAFF	TGTGCCAGCAGTGAATTCCCTCCTCACGATGAAGCTTTCTTT
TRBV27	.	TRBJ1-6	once	CASSLMWGYKDSPLHF	TGTGCCAGCAGTTTAATGTGGGGCTATAAAGATTCACCCCTCCACTTT
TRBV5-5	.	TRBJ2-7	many	CASSRSGTLTSYEQYF	TGTGCCAGCAGCCGATCCGGGACACTCACCTCCTACGAGCAGTACTTC
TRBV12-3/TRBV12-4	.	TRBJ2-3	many	CASSLGQSPTTDTQYF	TGTGCCAGCAGTTTAGGACAGAGCCCTACCACAGATACGCAGTATTTT
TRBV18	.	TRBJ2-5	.	CASSPYGYSGAYQETQYF	TGTGCCAGCTCACCATACGGTTATTCGGGGGCGTACCAAGAGACCCAGTACTTC
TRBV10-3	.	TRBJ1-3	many	CAISEDGNTIYF	TGTGCCATCAGTGAGGACGGGAACACCATATATTTT
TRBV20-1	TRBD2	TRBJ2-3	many	CSAHGLALSTDTQYF	TGCAGTGCCCACGGACTAGCGCTTAGCACAGATACGCAGTATTTT
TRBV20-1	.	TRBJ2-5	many	CSARDLRSETQYF	TGCAGTGCTAGAGATCTTCGCAGTGAGACCCAGTACTTC
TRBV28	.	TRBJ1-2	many	CASSSAAGDLYGYTF	TGTGCCAGCAGCTCTGCGGCAGGGGATCTCTATGGCTACACCTTC
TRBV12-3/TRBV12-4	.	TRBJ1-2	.	CASSLGPGRGYTF	TGTGCCAGCAGTTTAGGGCCCGGCCGTGGCTACACCTTC
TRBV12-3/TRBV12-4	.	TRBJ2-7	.	CASSFGGQSEQYF	TGTGCCAGCAGCTTCGGAGGCCAGAGCGAGCAGTACTTC
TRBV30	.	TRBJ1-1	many	CAWSAGSMENTEAFF	TGTGCCTGGAGTGCGGGATCTATGGAAAACACTGAAGCTTTCTTT
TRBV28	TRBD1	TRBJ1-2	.	CASSLGENPGQRLYGYTF	TGTGCCAGCAGTTTGGGAGAGAACCCGGGACAGAGGCTCTATGGCTACACCTTC
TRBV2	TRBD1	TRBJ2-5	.	CASSPTGPPGETQYF	TGTGCCAGCAGCCCGACAGGGCCCCCGGGGGAGACCCAGTACTTC
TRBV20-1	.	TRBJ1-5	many	CSARGQVGQPQHF	TGCAGTGCTAGGGGGCAGGTCGGTCAGCCCCAGCATTTT
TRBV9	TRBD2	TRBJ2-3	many	CASSVGGAGSTDTQYF	TGTGCCAGCAGCGTAGGGGGAGCGGGAAGCACAGATACGCAGTATTTT
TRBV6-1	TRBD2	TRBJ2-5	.	CASSKLAGRTETQYF	TGTGCCAGCAGTAAACTAGCGGGACGTACAGAGACCCAGTACTTC
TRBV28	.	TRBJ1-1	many	CASSFMNAEAFF	TGTGCCAGCAGTTTTATGAATGCTGAAGCTTTCTTT
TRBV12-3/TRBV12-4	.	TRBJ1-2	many	CASREGANYGYTF	TGTGCCAGCAGGGAAGGTGCGAACTATGGCTACACCTTC
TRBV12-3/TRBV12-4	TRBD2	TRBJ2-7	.	CASSRAGSKSEQYF	TGTGCCAGCAGTCGAGCGGGATCAAAGAGCGAGCAGTACTTC
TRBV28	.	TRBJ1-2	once	CASSLPQDGGYTF	TGTGCCAGCAGTTTGCCGCAGGATGGTGGCTACACCTTC
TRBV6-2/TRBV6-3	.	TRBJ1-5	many	CASSYERSQPQHF	TGTGCCAGCAGTTACGAACGCTCCCAGCCCCAGCATTTT
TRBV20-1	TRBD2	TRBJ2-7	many	CSARDSGRAYEQYF	TGCAGTGCTAGGGATAGCGGGAGGGCCTACGAGCAGTACTTC
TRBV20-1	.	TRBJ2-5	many	CSARPQETQYF	TGCAGTGCTAGACCCCAGGAGACCCAGTACTTC
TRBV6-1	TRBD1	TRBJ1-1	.	CASRQGDGTEAFF	TGTGCCAGCAGGCAGGGGGACGGGACTGAAGCTTTCTTT